This T cell receptor beta chain was captured by sequencing in a study of T cells in Graves' hyperthyroidism and ophthalmopathy. Study information: At the time of initial diagnosis and before any treatment, peripheral blood was collected.

The sample holds many counts of this clonotype. Its antigen is undetermined. Amplification targeted TCR beta CDR3 regions from RNA transcripts. When the TCR CDR3 underwent first-round RT-PCR, the HTBI primer set was used. A single record per CDR3 protein comes from TCRdb applying MiXCR to the multiplex PCR reads. The data hold fewer than 700,000 distinct CDR3 sequences, with about 17% observed a single time. Reasons for excluding patients were uncontrolled infection, other autoimmune disease, pregnancy or lactation. This CDR3 spans 15 amino acids. Germline CDR1 and CDR2: SGHTA and FQGNSA. V was pared by 6 bases and J by 8 bases, with 6 bases of the junction left unmatched. Study results and caveats: From stable hyperthyroidism, ophthalmopathy was separated by a 13 V-J model. In validation, the model predicted ophthalmopathy. These predictions came a median 6.5 months before onset.

This sequence originates from a woman in her 30s with Graves' hyperthyroidism. The V gene is TRBV7-2, the J gene TRBJ1-6; 11 bases line up with TRBD1. The sample consisted of blood. The chain's CDR3 is CASRRDRGEHSPLHF. The CDR3 region has the DNA TGTGCCAGCAGGAGGGACAGGGGGGAACATTCACCCCTCCACTTT. The variable domain in full, with the rest retrieved from reference TRBV7-2 and TRBJ1-6, is GAGVSQSPSNKVTEKGKDVELRCDPISGHTALYWYRQSLGQGLEFLIYFQGNSAPDKSGLPSDRFSAERTGGSVSTLTIQRTQQEDSAVYLCASRRDRGEHSPLHFGNGTRLTVT.